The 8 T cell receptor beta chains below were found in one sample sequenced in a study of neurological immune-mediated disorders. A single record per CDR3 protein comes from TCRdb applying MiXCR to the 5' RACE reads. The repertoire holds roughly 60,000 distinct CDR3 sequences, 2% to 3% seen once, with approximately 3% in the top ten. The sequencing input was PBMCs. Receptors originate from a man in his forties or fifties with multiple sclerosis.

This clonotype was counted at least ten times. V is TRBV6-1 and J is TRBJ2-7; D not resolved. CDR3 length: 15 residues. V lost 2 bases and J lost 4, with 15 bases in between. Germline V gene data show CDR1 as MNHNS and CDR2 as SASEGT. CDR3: CASSETTGDFYEQYF. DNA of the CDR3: TGTGCCAGCAGTGAAACCACGGGTGATTTTTACGAGCAGTACTTC.

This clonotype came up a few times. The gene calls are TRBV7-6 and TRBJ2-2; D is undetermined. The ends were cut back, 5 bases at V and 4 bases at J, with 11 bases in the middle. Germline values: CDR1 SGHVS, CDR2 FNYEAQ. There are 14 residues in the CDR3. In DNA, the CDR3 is TGTGCCAGCAGCCCCGGCGTGGGCACCGGGGAGCTGTTTTTT. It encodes CASSPGVGTGELFF.

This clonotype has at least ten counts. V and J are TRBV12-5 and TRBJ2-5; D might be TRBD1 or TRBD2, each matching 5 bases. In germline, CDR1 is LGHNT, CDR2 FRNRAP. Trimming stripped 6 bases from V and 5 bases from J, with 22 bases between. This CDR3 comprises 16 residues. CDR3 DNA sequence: TGTGCTAGTGGCCGCCCCGGGGAAGGGACCTGGGAGACCCAGTACTTC. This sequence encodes CASGRPGEGTWETQYF.

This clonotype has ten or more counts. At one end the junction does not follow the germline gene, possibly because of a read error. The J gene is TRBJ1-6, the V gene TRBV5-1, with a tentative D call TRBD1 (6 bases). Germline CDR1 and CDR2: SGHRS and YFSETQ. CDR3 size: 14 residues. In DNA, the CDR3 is TGCGCCAGCAGCCTGAACAGGGAGAATTCAACCCTCAACTTT. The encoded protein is CASSLNRENSTLNF.

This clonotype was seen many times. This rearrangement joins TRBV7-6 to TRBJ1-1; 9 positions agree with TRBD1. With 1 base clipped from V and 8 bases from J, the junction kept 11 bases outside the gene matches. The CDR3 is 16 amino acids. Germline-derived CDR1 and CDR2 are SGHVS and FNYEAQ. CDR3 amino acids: CASSLGARDRVLEAFF. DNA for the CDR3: TGTGCCAGCAGCTTAGGGGCGCGGGACAGGGTACTCGAAGCTTTCTTT.

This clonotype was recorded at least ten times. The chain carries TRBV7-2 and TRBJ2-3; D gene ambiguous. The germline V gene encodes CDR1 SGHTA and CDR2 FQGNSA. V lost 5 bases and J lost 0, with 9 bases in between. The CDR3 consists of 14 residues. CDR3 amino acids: CASSHGPSTDTQYF. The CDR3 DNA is TGTGCCAGCAGCCACGGGCCTAGCACAGATACGCAGTATTTT. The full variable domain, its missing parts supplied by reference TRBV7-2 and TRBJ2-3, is GAGVSQSPSNKVTEKGKDVELRCDPISGHTALYWYRQSLGQGLEFLIYFQGNSAPDKSGLPSDRFSAERTGGSVSTLTIQRTQQEDSAVYLCASSHGPSTDTQYFGPGTRLTVL.

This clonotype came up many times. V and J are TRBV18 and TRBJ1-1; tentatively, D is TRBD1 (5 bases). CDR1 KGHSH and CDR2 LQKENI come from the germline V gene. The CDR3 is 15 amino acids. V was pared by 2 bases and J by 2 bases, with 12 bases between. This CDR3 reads CASSPMGTDNTEAFF. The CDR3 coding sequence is TGTGCCAGCTCACCAATGGGGACGGACAACACTGAAGCTTTCTTT.

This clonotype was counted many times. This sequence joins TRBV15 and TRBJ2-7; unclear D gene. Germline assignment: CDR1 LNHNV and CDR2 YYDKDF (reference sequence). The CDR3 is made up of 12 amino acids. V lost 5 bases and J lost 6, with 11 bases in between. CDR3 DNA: TGTGCCACCAGCGGGGAAATAGGCGAGCAGTACTTC. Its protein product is CATSGEIGEQYF.